This T cell receptor beta chain was captured in a study of blood T cells in healthy people across ages. Alongside a J-beta primer mix, a sample-barcoded 5' primer served in a second PCR lasting about 7 to 12 cycles. TCRdb processed the 5' RACE reads anew with MiXCR; each CDR3 protein has one entry. The table shows over a million distinct CDR3 sequences, with 42% occurring only once. This clonotype came up a few times. The clonotype comes from a woman younger than 30 in good health. The sample consisted of blood.

CDR3 sequence reads: CASSLGTGSYPGNSPLHF. The CDR3 DNA sequence: TGTGCCAGCAGTTTAGGGACAGGGTCCTATCCAGGAAATTCACCCCTCCACTTT. The V call is TRBV28, the J call TRBJ1-6; 9 nucleotides match TRBD1. The CDR3 is 18 amino acids. Germline V lookup: CDR1 MDHEN, CDR2 SYDVKM. The V and J ends lost 2 bases and 7 bases, in that order; junction bases with no gene match: 12. Supplemented by reference TRBV28 and TRBJ1-6, the full variable domain reads DVKVTQSSRYLVKRTGEKVFLECVQDMDHENMFWYRQDPGLGLRLIYFSYDVKMKEKGDIPEGYSVSREKKERFSLILESASTNQTSMYLCASSLGTGSYPGNSPLHFGNGTRLTVT.